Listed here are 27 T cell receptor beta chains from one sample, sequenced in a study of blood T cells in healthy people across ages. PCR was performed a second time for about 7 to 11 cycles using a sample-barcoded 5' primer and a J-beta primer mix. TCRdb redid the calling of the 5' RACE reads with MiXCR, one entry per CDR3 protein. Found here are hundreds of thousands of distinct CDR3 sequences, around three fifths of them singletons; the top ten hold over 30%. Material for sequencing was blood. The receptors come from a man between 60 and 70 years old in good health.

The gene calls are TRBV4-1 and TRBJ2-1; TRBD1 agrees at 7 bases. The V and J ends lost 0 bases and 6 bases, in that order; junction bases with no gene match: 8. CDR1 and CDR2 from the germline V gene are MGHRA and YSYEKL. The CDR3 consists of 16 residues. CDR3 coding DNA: TGCGCCAGCAGCCAAGATCCGGGACAGTCTTTCAATGAGCAGTTCTTC. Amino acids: CASSQDPGQSFNEQFF.

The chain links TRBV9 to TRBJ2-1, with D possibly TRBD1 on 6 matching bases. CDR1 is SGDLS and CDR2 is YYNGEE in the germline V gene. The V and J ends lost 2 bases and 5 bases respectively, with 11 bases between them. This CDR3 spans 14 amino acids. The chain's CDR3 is CASSVWDTDNEQFF. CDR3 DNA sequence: TGTGCCAGCAGCGTTTGGGACACCGACAATGAGCAGTTCTTC.

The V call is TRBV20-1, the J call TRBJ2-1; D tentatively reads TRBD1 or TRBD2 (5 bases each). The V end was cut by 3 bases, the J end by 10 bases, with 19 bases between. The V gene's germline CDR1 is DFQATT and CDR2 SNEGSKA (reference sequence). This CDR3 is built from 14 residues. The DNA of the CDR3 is TGCAGTGCTAGCCGGGACGAAGGAGGAGGAGAGCAGTTCTTC. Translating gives CSASRDEGGGEQFF.

The CDR3 reads CASGHGARTEAFF. The CDR3 bases are TGTGCCAGCGGCCACGGGGCGCGCACTGAAGCTTTCTTT. This rearrangement joins TRBV27 to TRBJ1-1, with D possibly matching TRBD1 (5 bases). The CDR3 spans 13 residues. Trimming stripped 8 bases from V and 4 bases from J, with 14 bases between. Germline-derived CDR1 and CDR2 are MNHEY and SMNVEV (reference sequence).

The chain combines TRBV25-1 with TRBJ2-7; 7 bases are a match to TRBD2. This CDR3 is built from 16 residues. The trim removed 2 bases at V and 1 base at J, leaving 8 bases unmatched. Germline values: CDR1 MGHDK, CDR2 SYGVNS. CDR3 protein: CASSEIGGTNSYEQYF. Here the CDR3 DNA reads TGTGCCAGCAGTGAAATCGGGGGGACTAATTCCTACGAGCAGTACTTC.

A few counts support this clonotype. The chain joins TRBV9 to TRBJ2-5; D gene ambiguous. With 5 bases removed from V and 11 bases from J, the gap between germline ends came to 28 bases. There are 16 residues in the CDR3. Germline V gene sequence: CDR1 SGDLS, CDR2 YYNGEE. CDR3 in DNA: TGTGCCAGCAGTCATGGGTCACCTGGGCCTTACAATGAGCAGTACTTC. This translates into CASSHGSPGPYNEQYF.

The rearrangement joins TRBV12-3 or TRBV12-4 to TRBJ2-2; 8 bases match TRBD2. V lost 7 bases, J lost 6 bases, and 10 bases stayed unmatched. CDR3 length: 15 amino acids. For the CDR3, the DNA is TGTGCCAGCATGCGAGGTAGCGGGGACGCCGGGGAGCTGTTTTTT. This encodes CASMRGSGDAGELFF.

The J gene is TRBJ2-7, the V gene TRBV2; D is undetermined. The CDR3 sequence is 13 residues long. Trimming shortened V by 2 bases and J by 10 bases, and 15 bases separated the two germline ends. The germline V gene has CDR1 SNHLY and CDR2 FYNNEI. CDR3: CASSEPEAGSQYF. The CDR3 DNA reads TGTGCCAGCAGTGAACCCGAAGCTGGTAGCCAGTACTTC.

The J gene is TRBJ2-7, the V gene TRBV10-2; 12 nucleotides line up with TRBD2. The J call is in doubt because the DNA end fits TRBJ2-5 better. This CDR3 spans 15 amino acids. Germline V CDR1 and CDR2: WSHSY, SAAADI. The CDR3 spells CASRRTSGDRETQYF. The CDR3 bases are TGCGCCAGCAGGAGGACTAGCGGGGATCGAGAGACCCAGTACTTC.

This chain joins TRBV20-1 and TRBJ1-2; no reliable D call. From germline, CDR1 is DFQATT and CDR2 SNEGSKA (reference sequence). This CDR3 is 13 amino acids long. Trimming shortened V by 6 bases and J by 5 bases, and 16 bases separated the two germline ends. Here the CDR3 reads CSAPKVGQYGYTF. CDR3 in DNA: TGCAGTGCCCCCAAGGTGGGCCAATATGGCTACACCTTC.

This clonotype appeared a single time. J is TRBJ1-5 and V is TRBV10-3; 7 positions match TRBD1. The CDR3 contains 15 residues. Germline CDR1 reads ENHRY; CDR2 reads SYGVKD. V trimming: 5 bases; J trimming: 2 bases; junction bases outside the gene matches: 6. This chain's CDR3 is CAISSGQEGNQPQHF. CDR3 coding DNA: TGTGCCATCAGTTCAGGACAGGAGGGCAATCAGCCCCAGCATTTT.

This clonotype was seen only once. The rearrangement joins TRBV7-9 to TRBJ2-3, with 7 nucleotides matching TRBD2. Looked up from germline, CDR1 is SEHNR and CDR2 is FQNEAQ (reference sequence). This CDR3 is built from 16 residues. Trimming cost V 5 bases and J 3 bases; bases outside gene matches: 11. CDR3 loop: CASSPNEAGETDTQYF. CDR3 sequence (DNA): TGTGCCAGCAGCCCCAACGAGGCGGGGGAAACAGATACGCAGTATTTT.

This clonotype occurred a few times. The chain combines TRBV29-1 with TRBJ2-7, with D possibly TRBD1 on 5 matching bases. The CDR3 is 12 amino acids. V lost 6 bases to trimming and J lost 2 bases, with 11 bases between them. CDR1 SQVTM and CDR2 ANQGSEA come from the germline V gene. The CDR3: CSVRQLTYEQYF. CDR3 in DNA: TGCAGCGTGAGACAGCTCACCTACGAGCAGTACTTC.

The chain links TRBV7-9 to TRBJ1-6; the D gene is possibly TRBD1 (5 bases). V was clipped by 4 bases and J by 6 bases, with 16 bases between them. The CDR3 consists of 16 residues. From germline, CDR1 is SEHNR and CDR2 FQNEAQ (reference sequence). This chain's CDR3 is CASSSTVGEGNSPLHF. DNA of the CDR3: TGTGCCAGCAGCTCCACTGTAGGGGAGGGTAATTCACCCCTCCACTTT.

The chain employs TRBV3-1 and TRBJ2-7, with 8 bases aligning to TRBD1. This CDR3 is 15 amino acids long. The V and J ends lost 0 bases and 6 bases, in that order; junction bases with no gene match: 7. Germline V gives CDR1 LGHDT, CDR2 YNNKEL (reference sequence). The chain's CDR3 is CASSQDSRGHGEQYF. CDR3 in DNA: TGTGCCAGCAGCCAAGATTCCAGGGGGCACGGCGAGCAGTACTTC.

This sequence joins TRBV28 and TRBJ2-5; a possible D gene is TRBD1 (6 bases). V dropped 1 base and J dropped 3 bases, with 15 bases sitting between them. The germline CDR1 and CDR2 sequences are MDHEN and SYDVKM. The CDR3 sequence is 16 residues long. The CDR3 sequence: CASSLFAEGHEETQYF. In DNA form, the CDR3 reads TGTGCCAGCAGTTTATTCGCCGAGGGACACGAAGAGACCCAGTACTTC.

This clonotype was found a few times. DNA of the CDR3: TGTGCCAGCAGTGCCTCGACCGAGATCTATGGCTACACCTTC. This translates into CASSASTEIYGYTF. J is TRBJ1-2 and V is TRBV6-1, with D unresolved. V was trimmed by 4 bases and J by 4 bases, leaving 13 bases between them. The CDR3 runs to 14 residues. Germline V gene sequence: CDR1 MNHNS, CDR2 SASEGT.

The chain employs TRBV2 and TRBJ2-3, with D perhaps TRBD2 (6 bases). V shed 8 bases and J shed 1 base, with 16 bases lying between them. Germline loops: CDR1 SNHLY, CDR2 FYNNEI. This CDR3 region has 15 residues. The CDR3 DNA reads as TGTGCCAGCCGGGGGAGAAACGCGGGCACAGATACGCAGTATTTT. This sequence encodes CASRGRNAGTDTQYF.

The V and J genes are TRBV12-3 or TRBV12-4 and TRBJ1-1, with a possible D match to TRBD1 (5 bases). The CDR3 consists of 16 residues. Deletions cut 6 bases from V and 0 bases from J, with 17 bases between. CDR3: CASSRALGQLNTEAFF. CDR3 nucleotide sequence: TGTGCCAGCAGCCGGGCTCTCGGACAATTGAACACTGAAGCTTTCTTT.

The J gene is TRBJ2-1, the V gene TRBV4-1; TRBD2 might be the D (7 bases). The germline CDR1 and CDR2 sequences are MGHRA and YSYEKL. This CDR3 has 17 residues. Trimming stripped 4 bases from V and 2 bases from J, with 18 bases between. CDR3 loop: CASSLNRGGGAYNEQFF. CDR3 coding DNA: TGCGCCAGCAGCCTCAATAGGGGGGGGGGCGCCTACAATGAGCAGTTCTTC.

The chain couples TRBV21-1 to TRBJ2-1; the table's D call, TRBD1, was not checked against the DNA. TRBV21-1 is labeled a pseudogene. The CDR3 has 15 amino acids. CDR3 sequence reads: CASSKGAGGINEQFF. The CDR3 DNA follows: TGTGCCAGCAGCAAAGGGGCAGGGGGCATCAATGAGCAGTTCTTC.

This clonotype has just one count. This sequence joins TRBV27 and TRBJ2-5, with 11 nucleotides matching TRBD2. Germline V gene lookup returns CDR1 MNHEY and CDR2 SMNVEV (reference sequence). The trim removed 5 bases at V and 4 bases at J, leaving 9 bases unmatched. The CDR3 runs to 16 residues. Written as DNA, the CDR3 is TGTGCCAGCAGTCCAATAGCGGGGGGGCAGGGAGAGACCCAGTACTTC. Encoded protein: CASSPIAGGQGETQYF.

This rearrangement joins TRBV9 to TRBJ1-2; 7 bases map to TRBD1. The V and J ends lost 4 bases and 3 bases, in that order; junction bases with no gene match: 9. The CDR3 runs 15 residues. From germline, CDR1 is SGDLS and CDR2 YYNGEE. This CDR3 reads CASSLGRGGHYGYTF. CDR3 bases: TGTGCCAGCAGCTTAGGGAGAGGGGGCCACTATGGCTACACCTTC.

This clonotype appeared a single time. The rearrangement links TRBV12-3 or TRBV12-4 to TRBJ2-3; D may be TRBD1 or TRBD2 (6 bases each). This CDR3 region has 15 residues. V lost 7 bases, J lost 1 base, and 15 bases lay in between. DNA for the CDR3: TGTGCCAGCAAAACTTCTAGGGGGGGCACAGATACGCAGTATTTT. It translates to CASKTSRGGTDTQYF.

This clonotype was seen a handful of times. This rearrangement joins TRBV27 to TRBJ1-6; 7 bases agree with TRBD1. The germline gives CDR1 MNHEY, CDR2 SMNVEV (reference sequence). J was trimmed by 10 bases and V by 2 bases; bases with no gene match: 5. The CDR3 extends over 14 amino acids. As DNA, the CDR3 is TGTGCCAGCAGTTTACTGGACAGGAGCTCACCCCTCCACTTT. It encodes CASSLLDRSSPLHF.

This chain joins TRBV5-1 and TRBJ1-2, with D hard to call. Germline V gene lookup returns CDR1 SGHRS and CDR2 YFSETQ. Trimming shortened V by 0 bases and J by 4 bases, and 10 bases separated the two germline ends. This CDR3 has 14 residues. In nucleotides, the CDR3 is TGCGCCAGCAGCTTGGGGCAGTCCCTCTATGGCTACACCTTC. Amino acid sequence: CASSLGQSLYGYTF.

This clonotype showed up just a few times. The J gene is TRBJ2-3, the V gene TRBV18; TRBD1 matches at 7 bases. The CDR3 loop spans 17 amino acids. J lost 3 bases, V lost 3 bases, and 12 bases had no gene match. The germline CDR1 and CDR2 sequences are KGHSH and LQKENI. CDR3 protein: CASSPPRQGRVTDTQYF. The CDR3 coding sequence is TGTGCCAGCTCACCCCCACGACAGGGCCGGGTGACAGATACGCAGTATTTT.